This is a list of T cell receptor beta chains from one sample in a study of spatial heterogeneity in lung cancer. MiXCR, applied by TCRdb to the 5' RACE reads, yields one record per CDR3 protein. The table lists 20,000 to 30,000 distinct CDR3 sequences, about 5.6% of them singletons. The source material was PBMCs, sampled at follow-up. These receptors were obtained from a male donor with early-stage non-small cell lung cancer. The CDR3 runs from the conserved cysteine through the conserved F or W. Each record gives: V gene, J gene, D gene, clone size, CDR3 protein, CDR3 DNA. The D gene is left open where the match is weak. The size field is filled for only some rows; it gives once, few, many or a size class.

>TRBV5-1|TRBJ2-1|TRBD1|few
CASNYGQAGGYNEQFF
TGCGCCAGCAACTACGGGCAGGCAGGGGGCTATAATGAGCAGTTCTTC
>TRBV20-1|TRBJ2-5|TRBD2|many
CSAREIWRLAGGAETQYF
TGCAGTGCTAGAGAGATTTGGAGACTAGCGGGAGGTGCAGAGACCCAGTACTTC
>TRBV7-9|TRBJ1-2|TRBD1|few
CASSPLPTGPNYGYTF
TGTGCCAGCAGCCCCCTCCCGACAGGGCCTAACTATGGCTACACCTTC
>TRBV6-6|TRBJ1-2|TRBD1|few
CASSDLGQGNYGYTF
TGTGCCAGCAGTGACCTCGGACAGGGGAACTATGGCTACACCTTC
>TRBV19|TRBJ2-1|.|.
CASSKGTGGTYNEQFF
TGTGCCAGTAGTAAAGGAACAGGCGGCACCTACAATGAGCAGTTCTTC
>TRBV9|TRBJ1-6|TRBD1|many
CASSVSPGQGNSPLHF
TGTGCCAGCAGCGTATCCCCGGGACAGGGGAATTCACCCCTCCACTTT
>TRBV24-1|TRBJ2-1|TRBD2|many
CATSDLTTSANEQFF
TGTGCCACCAGTGACCTCACGACTAGCGCGAATGAGCAGTTCTTC
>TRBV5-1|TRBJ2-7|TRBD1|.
CASSPGQGVFEQYF
TGCGCCAGCAGCCCGGGACAGGGGGTGTTCGAGCAGTACTTC
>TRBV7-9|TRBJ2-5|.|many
CASSFGSKETQYF
TGTGCCAGCAGCTTCGGCAGCAAAGAGACCCAGTACTTC
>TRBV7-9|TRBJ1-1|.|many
CASSLYLNTEAFF
TGTGCCAGCAGCCTATACTTGAACACTGAAGCTTTCTTT
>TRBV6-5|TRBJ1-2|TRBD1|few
CASSFDRGDGYTF
TGTGCCAGCAGTTTCGACAGGGGTGATGGCTACACCTTC
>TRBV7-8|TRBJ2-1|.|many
CASSLTGYAGNEQFF
TGTGCCAGCAGCTTGACAGGTTATGCGGGCAATGAGCAGTTCTTC
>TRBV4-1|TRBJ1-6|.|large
CASSHSSVYNSPLHF
TGCGCCAGCAGCCACTCTTCGGTTTATAATTCACCCCTCCACTTT
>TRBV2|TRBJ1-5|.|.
CASREGRAIRQPQHF
TGTGCCAGCAGAGAAGGACGGGCCATCCGTCAGCCCCAGCATTTT
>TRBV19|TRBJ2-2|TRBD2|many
CASSPRGTSRTGELFF
TGTGCCAGTAGCCCCAGAGGGACTAGCAGGACCGGGGAGCTGTTTTTT
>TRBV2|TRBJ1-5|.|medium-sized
CASRGTTRQPQHF
TGTGCCAGCAGGGGGACGACGAGGCAGCCCCAGCATTTT
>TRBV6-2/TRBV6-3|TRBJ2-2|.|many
CASPNGGRTGELFF
TGTGCCAGCCCAAACGGGGGGCGCACCGGGGAGCTGTTTTTT
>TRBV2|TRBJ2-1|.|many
CASSASVSYNEQFF
TGTGCCAGCAGTGCTAGCGTTTCCTACAATGAGCAGTTCTTC
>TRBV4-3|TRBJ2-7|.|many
CASSQDVGVGSYEQYF
TGCGCCAGCAGCCAAGATGTGGGGGTAGGATCCTACGAGCAGTACTTC
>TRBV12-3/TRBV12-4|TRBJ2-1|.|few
CASSAWDEQFF
TGTGCCAGCAGCGCCTGGGATGAGCAGTTCTTC
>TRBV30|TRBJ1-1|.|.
CAWSVQLNTEAFF
TGTGCCTGGAGTGTACAACTGAACACTGAAGCTTTCTTT
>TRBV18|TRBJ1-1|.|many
CASPPRVGGQNTEAFF
TGTGCCAGCCCGCCAAGAGTGGGGGGCCAGAACACTGAAGCTTTCTTT
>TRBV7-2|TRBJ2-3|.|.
CASSLAGSDTQYF
TGTGCCAGCAGCTTAGCGGGGTCAGATACGCAGTATTTT
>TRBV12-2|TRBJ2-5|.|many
CASRLGGGQAEPLKRTQYF
TGTGCAAGTCGCTTAGGTGGGGGACAGGCCGAACCCCTCAAGAGGACCCAGTACTTC
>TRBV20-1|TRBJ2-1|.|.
CSASERVAYNEQFF
TGCAGTGCTAGTGAGCGGGTAGCCTACAATGAGCAGTTCTTC
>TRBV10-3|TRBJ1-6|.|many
CAISVNELRSPLHF
TGTGCCATCAGTGTGAACGAGCTGCGTTCACCCCTCCACTTT
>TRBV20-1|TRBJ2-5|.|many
CSARVKETQYF
TGCAGTGCTAGAGTAAAAGAGACCCAGTACTTC
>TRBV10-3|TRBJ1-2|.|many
CAISESTAAAVYGYTF
TGTGCCATCAGTGAGTCGACGGCTGCCGCCGTCTATGGCTACACCTTC
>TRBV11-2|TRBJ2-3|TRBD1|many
CASSLRQGTDTQYF
TGTGCCAGCAGCTTACGACAGGGTACAGATACGCAGTATTTT
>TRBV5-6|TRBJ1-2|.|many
CASSSFGYGYTF
TGTGCCAGCAGCTCCTTCGGCTATGGCTACACCTTC
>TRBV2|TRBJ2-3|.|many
CASHRTVTDTQYF
TGTGCCAGCCACCGGACAGTCACAGATACGCAGTATTTT
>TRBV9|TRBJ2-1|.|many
CASSKSMSSYNEQFF
TGTGCCAGCAGCAAAAGTATGAGCTCCTACAATGAGCAGTTCTTC
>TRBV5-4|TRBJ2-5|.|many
CASSLGQGGGTQYF
TGTGCCAGCAGCTTGGGCCAGGGAGGTGGGACCCAGTACTTC
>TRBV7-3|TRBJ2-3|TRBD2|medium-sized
CASSGGTRVTDTQYF
TGTGCCAGCAGTGGCGGGACTAGAGTCACAGATACGCAGTATTTT
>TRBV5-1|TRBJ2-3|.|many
CASWEAGGTDTQYF
TGCGCCAGCTGGGAGGCAGGGGGCACAGATACGCAGTATTTT
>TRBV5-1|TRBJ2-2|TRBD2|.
CASSPSSGGTGELFF
TGCGCCAGCAGCCCCTCTAGCGGAGGGACCGGGGAGCTGTTTTTT
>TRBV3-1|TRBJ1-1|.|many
CASSQASRSNEAFF
TGTGCCAGCAGCCAAGCGTCTCGCTCCAATGAAGCTTTCTTT
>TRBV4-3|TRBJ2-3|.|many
CASRQQPGHLTDTQYF
TGCGCCAGCAGACAACAACCGGGACATCTCACAGATACGCAGTATTTT
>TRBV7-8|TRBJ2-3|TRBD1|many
CASSLEGTGGSDTQYF
TGTGCCAGCAGCTTAGAAGGGACAGGGGGTTCAGATACGCAGTATTTT
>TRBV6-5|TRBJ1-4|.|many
CASSYSRDGNEKLFF
TGTGCCAGCAGTTACTCGAGGGACGGTAATGAAAAACTGTTTTTT